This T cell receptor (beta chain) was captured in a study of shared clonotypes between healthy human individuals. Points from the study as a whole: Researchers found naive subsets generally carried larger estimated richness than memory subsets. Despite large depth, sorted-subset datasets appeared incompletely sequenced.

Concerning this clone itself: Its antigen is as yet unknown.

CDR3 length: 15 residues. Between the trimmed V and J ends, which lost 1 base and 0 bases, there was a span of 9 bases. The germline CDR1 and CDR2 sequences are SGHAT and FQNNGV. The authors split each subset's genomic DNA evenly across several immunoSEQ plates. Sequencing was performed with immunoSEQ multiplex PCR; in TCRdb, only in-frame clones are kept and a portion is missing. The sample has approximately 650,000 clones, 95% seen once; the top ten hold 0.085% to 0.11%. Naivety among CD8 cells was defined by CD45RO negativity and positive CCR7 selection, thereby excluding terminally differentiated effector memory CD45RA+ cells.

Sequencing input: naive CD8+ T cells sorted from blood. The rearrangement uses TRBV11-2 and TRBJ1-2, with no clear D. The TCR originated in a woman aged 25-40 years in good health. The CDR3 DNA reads TGTGCCAGCAGCTTAGGGCCATTCGCTAACTATGGCTACACCTTC. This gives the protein CASSLGPFANYGYTF.